This note documents a single T cell receptor (beta chain) sequence. Its matching antigen is unknown. This specimen belongs to a study of cytomegalovirus exposure and HLA in healthy donors. Study-level points and caveats: When presence/absence was analysed, sequencing depth was taken to be roughly uniform across donors. The study designated roughly 150 TCR beta chains cytomegalovirus-associated. Cytomegalovirus status, reportedly, was diagnosed with high specificity and sensitivity by the classifier.

This PCR relied on a set of 60 Vbeta primers and 13 Jbeta primers. In the original analysis: The count from a later analysis was 65 million to 90 million unique TCR beta chains, roughly 11 million of them shared. Generated by immunoSEQ multiplex PCR, the TCRdb table keeps only in-frame clones and is missing some. D and trimming were read from the DNA, whereas the V and J calls and clone size are those reported in that table. This table has under 150,000 clones, approximately 71% appearing once. This CDR3 has 14 residues. CDR1 and CDR2 (germline): MNHEY, SMNVEV (reference sequence). Trimming at V came to 6 bases and at J to 6 bases, leaving 9 bases not matched to a gene.

Sequencing was performed on PBMCs. This sequence joins TRBV27 and TRBJ2-7, with 9 bases aligning to TRBD1. This TCR was sampled from a woman between 50 and 59 years old in good health and CMV-seronegative. CDR3 nucleotides: TGTGCCAGCAGCTTTCCGGGACAGGGCGCCGAGCAGTACTTC. Translation gives CASSFPGQGAEQYF.